The 20 T cell receptor beta chains given below trace back to one sample, sequenced in a study of blood T cell repertoires in COVID-19. TCRdb keeps only in-frame clones here, not all; method: immunoSEQ multiplex PCR. There are approximately 130,000 clones in the sample; roughly 79% occur only once, and approximately 25% lies in the top ten. The sample taken for sequencing was peripheral blood. The receptors derive from a human donor in a cohort sampled during active COVID-19.

The rearrangement links TRBV7-2 to TRBJ2-3; the D is unclear. The CDR3 length is 13 residues. V lost 2 bases and J 4 bases, leaving 7 bases between the germline ends. Germline V lookup: CDR1 SGHTA, CDR2 FQGNSA. The DNA of the CDR3 is TGTGCCAGCAGCTTACTAGAAGCAGATACGCAGTATTTT. Translated, it gives CASSLLEADTQYF.

The chain uses TRBV7-9 and TRBJ2-7; D is perhaps TRBD2 (6 bases). The ends were cut back, 2 bases at V and 0 bases at J, with 8 bases in the middle. The CDR3 is 14 amino acids. CDR1 SEHNR and CDR2 FQNEAQ come from the germline V gene (reference sequence). The CDR3 loop reads CASSLSGDSYEQYF. CDR3 DNA: TGTGCCAGCAGCTTATCGGGGGACTCCTACGAGCAGTACTTC.

V is TRBV10-3 and J is TRBJ1-4; D call uncertain. With 4 bases removed from V and 6 bases from J, the gap between germline ends came to 30 bases. Germline V CDR1 and CDR2: ENHRY, SYGVKD. This CDR3 has 20 residues. DNA for the CDR3: TGTGCCATCAGTGCCACTAGTGGGTGGGCAGATAACCCTCGGGATGAAAAACTGTTTTTT. It translates to CAISATSGWADNPRDEKLFF.

The chain joins TRBV19 to TRBJ1-1; D remains ambiguous. V lost 7 bases to trimming and J lost 2 bases, with 11 bases between them. In germline, CDR1 is LNHDA, CDR2 SQIVND (reference sequence). The CDR3 length is 13 residues. As DNA, the CDR3 is TGTGCCAGTAAAGTCCAGGAAAACACTGAAGCTTTCTTT. This encodes CASKVQENTEAFF.

This chain joins TRBV28 and TRBJ1-1; perhaps TRBD1 as D (5 bases). CDR3 length: 13 amino acids. Germline loops: CDR1 MDHEN, CDR2 SYDVKM. V lost 7 bases, J lost 6 bases, and 15 bases lay in between. The CDR3 bases are TGTGCCAGCACTGGGGGGGAAAGGGCTGAAGCTTTCTTT. Amino acids: CASTGGERAEAFF.

This chain links TRBV20-1 with TRBJ1-6; D is undetermined. Germline assignment: CDR1 DFQATT and CDR2 SNEGSKA (reference sequence). Trimming pared 3 bases from V and 6 bases from J, leaving 12 bases between. The CDR3 loop spans 14 amino acids. For the CDR3, the DNA is TGCAGTGCTAGTAACCGGTTCTCTAATTCACCCCTCCACTTT. Translating gives CSASNRFSNSPLHF.

There are many counts of this clone. This chain connects TRBV19 to TRBJ1-6; tentatively, D is TRBD1 (6 bases). V lost 6 bases, J lost 6 bases, and 9 bases lay in between. The CDR3 sequence is 13 residues long. Germline V gives CDR1 LNHDA, CDR2 SQIVND (reference sequence). Written as DNA, the CDR3 is TGTGCCAGTAGCAGGGGCTTTAATTCACCCCTCCACTTT. This codes for CASSRGFNSPLHF.

The chain has TRBV6-1 and TRBJ2-1, with a possible D match to TRBD2 (6 bases). The CDR3 spans 13 residues. Trimming cost V 0 bases and J 9 bases, with 9 bases left between them. CDR1 is MNHNS, CDR2 SASEGT, per germline. CDR3 loop: CASSEARGSEQFF. CDR3 DNA: TGTGCCAGCAGTGAAGCGCGGGGTTCTGAGCAGTTCTTC.

The CDR3 region is CASRVQGNSPLHF. CDR3 DNA sequence: TGTGCCAGCAGGGTACAGGGAAATTCACCCCTCCACTTT. The chain joins TRBV25-1 to TRBJ1-6; D perhaps matches TRBD1 (6 bases). V lost 6 bases to trimming and J lost 7 bases, with 10 bases between them. Germline V gene sequence: CDR1 MGHDK, CDR2 SYGVNS. This CDR3 has 13 amino acids.

The chain employs TRBV9 and TRBJ2-2, with D tentatively TRBD2 (6 bases). V shed 2 bases and J shed 2 bases, with 10 bases lying between them. The CDR3 consists of 15 residues. The germline gives CDR1 SGDLS, CDR2 YYNGEE. The CDR3, as DNA: TGTGCCAGCAGCGTCATAGCGGACAACACCGGGGAGCTGTTTTTT. Translating gives CASSVIADNTGELFF.

This clone came up once. V and J are TRBV2 and TRBJ1-2, with 10 bases aligning to TRBD1. The CDR3 runs 13 residues. Germline V gene data show CDR1 as SNHLY and CDR2 as FYNNEI. J gave up 8 bases and V 7 bases, and 7 bases lay outside the gene matches. CDR3 DNA: TGTGCCAGCACGGGACAGGGGATAGGGGGCTACACCTTC. This gives the protein CASTGQGIGGYTF.

As concerns this clone: The junction shows a germline mismatch at one end, possibly a read error. The rearrangement joins TRBV5-4 to TRBJ2-5; 7 bases are a match to TRBD2. This CDR3 contains 15 residues. Germline CDR1 SGHNT, CDR2 YYREEE (reference sequence). CDR3 coding DNA: TGTGCCAGCAGTTTGGTTGGCGGGGGTCCCGGGACCCAGTACTTC. This codes for CASSLVGGGPGTQYF.

The CDR3 protein is CASSIIQGLMNTEAFF. The CDR3, as DNA: TGTGCCAGTAGTATCATACAGGGACTAATGAACACTGAAGCTTTCTTT. The rearrangement joins TRBV19 to TRBJ1-1; D possibly corresponds to TRBD1 (6 bases). V was cut by 3 bases and J by 0 bases, with 14 bases left in between. Germline CDR1 LNHDA, CDR2 SQIVND (reference sequence). CDR3 size: 16 residues.

The V call is TRBV20-1, the J call TRBJ1-6, with 8 bases lining up with TRBD1. CDR3 length: 15 amino acids. CDR1 and CDR2 from the germline V gene are DFQATT and SNEGSKA (reference sequence). V trimming: 3 bases; J trimming: 10 bases; junction bases outside the gene matches: 11. CDR3: CSASGTGPGGSPLHF. The CDR3 coding sequence is TGCAGTGCTAGTGGGACAGGCCCAGGGGGGTCACCCCTCCACTTT.

J is TRBJ2-7 and V is TRBV7-9; 13 bases match TRBD2. Losses at the gene ends were 3 bases for V and 1 base for J; bases not matched to a gene: 3. The CDR3 is 16 residues long. CDR1 and CDR2 (germline): SEHNR, FQNEAQ (reference sequence). Written as DNA, the CDR3 is TGTGCCAGCAGCTTCGGGACTAGCGGGGTTTCCTACGAGCAGTACTTC. This gives the protein CASSFGTSGVSYEQYF.

The CDR3 region is CASSQDRGRRETQYF. The CDR3 nucleotides read TGTGCCAGCAGCCAAGACCGCGGGAGGCGAGAGACCCAGTACTTC. The chain combines TRBV14 with TRBJ2-5, with 8 bases lining up with TRBD2. This CDR3 has 15 amino acids. The germline V gene encodes CDR1 SGHDN and CDR2 FVKESK. The ends lost 0 bases at V and 4 bases at J; junction bases unmatched: 4.

The V gene is TRBV28, the J gene TRBJ2-5; 7 bases match TRBD1. V was pared by 4 bases and J by 3 bases, with 8 bases of the junction left unmatched. Germline lookup yields CDR1 MDHEN and CDR2 SYDVKM. This CDR3 is built from 15 residues. The CDR3 is CASSSTWTGEETQYF. The CDR3 DNA reads TGTGCCAGCAGTTCTACCTGGACAGGCGAAGAGACCCAGTACTTC.

The chain links TRBV9 to TRBJ1-2, with D possibly TRBD1 on 6 matching bases. The germline V and J ends were trimmed by 4 bases and 4 bases, with 20 bases remaining between them. CDR3 size: 16 residues. Germline CDR1 and CDR2: SGDLS and YYNGEE. The CDR3 region is CASSSSGRGGGYGYTF. The DNA for the CDR3 is TGTGCCAGCAGCTCCTCGGGTCGGGGAGGGGGCTATGGCTACACCTTC.

The chain links TRBV6-5 to TRBJ1-2; D perhaps matches TRBD1 (6 bases). V was cut by 6 bases and J by 0 bases, with 14 bases left in between. The CDR3 has 15 amino acids. Germline assignment: CDR1 MNHEY and CDR2 SVGAGI. The CDR3 nucleotides read TGTGCCAGCAGGGACTCCGGGACACCTAACTATGGCTACACCTTC. The encoded protein is CASRDSGTPNYGYTF.

About this clone: One end of the junction varies from germline; a read error may be responsible. The chain couples TRBV7-7 to TRBJ2-1; 13 bases match TRBD2. The CDR3 length is 18 residues. Germline V gene data show CDR1 as SSHAT and CDR2 as FNYEAQ (reference sequence). CDR3 nucleotide sequence: TGTGCTAGCAGCCCGGTCCCGGGACTAGCGGGGCTTTACAATGAGCAGTTCTTC. Its protein product is CASSPVPGLAGLYNEQFF.